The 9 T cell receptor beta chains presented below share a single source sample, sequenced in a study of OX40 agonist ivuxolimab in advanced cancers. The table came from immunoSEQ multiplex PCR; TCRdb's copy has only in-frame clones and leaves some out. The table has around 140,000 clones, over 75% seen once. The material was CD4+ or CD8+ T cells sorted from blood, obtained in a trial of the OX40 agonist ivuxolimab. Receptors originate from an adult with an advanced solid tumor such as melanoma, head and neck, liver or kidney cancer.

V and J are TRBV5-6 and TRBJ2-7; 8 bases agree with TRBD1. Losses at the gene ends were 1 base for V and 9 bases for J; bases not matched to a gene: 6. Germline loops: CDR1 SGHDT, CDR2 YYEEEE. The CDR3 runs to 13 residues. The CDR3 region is CASSLKNRGAQYF. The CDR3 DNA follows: TGTGCCAGCAGCTTGAAGAACAGGGGGGCGCAGTACTTC.

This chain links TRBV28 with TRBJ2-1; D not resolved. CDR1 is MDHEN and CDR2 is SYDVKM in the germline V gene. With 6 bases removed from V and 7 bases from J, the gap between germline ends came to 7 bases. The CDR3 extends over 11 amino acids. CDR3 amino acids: CASSPENEQFF. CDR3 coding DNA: TGTGCCAGCAGCCCGGAGAATGAGCAGTTCTTC.

The DNA for the CDR3 is TGCGCCAGCAGCTTGATTCCGTCAACAGATACGCAGTATTTT. Amino acid sequence: CASSLIPSTDTQYF. V usage is TRBV5-1 and J usage is TRBJ2-3; no clear D. The CDR3 is made up of 14 amino acids. V lost 1 base, J lost 3 bases, and 9 bases lay in between. Germline V CDR1 and CDR2: SGHRS, YFSETQ. Combining the CDR3 with reference TRBV5-1 and TRBJ2-3 gives the whole variable domain KAGVTQTPRYLIKTRGQQVTLSCSPISGHRSVSWYQQTPGQGLQFLFEYFSETQRNKGNFPGRFSGRQFSNSRSEMNVSTLELGDSALYLCASSLIPSTDTQYFGPGTRLTVL.

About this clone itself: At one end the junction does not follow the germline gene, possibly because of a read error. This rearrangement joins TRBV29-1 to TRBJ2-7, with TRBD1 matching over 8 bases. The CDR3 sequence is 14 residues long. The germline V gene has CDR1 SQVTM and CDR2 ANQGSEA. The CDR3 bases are TGCAGCGTTGGGTCGGGACAGGTCTCCTACGAGCGGTACTTC. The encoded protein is CSVGSGQVSYERYF.

CDR3 in DNA: TGCAGCTCCCGGGTACTAGCGGGAGGGGGCAATGAGCAGTTCTTC. This sequence encodes CSSRVLAGGGNEQFF. The gene calls are TRBV29-1 and TRBJ2-1, with 13 bases fitting TRBD2. The trim removed 8 bases at V and 6 bases at J, leaving 10 bases unmatched. The CDR3 sequence is 15 residues long. CDR1 is SQVTM and CDR2 is ANQGSEA in the germline V gene.

CDR3 in DNA: TGTGCCACCAGCAGAGTGCGCGGACCCTCCTACGAGCAGTACTTC. Its translation: CATSRVRGPSYEQYF. The V gene is TRBV15, the J gene TRBJ2-7; the D is unclear. Trimming took off 1 base at V and 0 bases at J, with 10 bases between the two ends. CDR1 is LNHNV, CDR2 YYDKDF, per germline (reference sequence). This CDR3 is built from 15 residues.

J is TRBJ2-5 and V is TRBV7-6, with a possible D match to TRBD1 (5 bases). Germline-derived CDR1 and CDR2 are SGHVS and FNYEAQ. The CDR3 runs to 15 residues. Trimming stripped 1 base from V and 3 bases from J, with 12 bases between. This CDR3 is CASSLGTTLKETQYF. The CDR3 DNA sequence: TGTGCCAGCAGCTTAGGGACAACACTCAAAGAGACCCAGTACTTC.

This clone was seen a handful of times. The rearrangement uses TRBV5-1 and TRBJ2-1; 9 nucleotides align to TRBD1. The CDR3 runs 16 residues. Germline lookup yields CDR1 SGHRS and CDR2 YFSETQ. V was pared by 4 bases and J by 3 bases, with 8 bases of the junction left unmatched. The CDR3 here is CASSIPDRGDYNEQFF. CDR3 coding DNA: TGCGCCAGCAGCATACCGGACAGGGGCGACTACAATGAGCAGTTCTTC.

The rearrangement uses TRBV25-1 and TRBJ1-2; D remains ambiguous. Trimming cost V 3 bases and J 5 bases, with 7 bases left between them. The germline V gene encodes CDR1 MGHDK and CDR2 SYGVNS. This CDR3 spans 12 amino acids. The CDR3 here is CASSEQKYGYTF. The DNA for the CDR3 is TGTGCCAGCAGTGAGCAGAAGTATGGCTACACCTTC.